What follows are 24 T cell receptor beta chains derived from one specimen sequenced in a study of blood T cells in healthy people across ages. Alongside a J-beta primer mix, a sample-barcoded 5' primer served in a second PCR lasting about 7 to 12 cycles. TCRdb re-analysed the 5' RACE reads in MiXCR, keeping a single row per CDR3 protein. The repertoire has hundreds of thousands of distinct CDR3 sequences, more than 55% of them found once; the top ten carry around 24%. The sample was blood. All receptors come from a man between 40 and 49 years old in good health.

This clonotype appeared a few times. The V call is TRBV20-1, the J call TRBJ2-7, with 12 positions matching TRBD2. The CDR3 spans 13 residues. Germline V lookup: CDR1 DFQATT, CDR2 SNEGSKA (reference sequence). J gave up 4 bases and V 4 bases, and 2 bases lay outside the gene matches. The CDR3 bases are TGCAGTGCTACCGGGACTAGCGGGTACGAGCAGTACTTC. Protein: CSATGTSGYEQYF.

Regarding this clonotype: The junction departs from the called germline gene at one end, perhaps through a read error. This sequence joins TRBV25-1 and TRBJ2-7; TRBD2 might be the D (6 bases). This CDR3 region has 12 residues. Per germline, CDR1 MGHDK and CDR2 SYGVNS. The DNA of the CDR3 is TGTGCCGGCGCACGGGGGAATGACGAGCGGTACTTC. It yields the protein CAGARGNDERYF.

This clonotype was seen a handful of times. J is TRBJ2-7 and V is TRBV29-1; perhaps TRBD2 as D (6 bases). The DNA end favors TRBJ2-5, so the J call may be wrong. Germline-derived CDR1 and CDR2 are SQVTM and ANQGSEA. CDR3 length equals 11 residues. CDR3 sequence: CSDWGEETQYF. CDR3 nucleotides: TGCAGCGATTGGGGGGAAGAGACCCAGTACTTC.

This clonotype was seen only a few times. This chain uses TRBV30 with TRBJ2-2, with 8 bases matching TRBD2. Germline CDR1 GTSNPN, CDR2 SVGIG (reference sequence). V lost 5 bases, J lost 4 bases, and 6 bases stayed unmatched. This CDR3 is 14 amino acids long. The CDR3 sequence is CAWGWLAGTGELFF. In DNA form, the CDR3 reads TGTGCCTGGGGGTGGCTAGCGGGCACCGGGGAGCTGTTTTTT.

The chain employs TRBV18 and TRBJ2-4; no definite D call. Germline lookup yields CDR1 KGHSH and CDR2 LQKENI. The V and J ends lost 0 bases and 7 bases respectively, with 7 bases between them. The CDR3 is 13 amino acids. The CDR3 is CASSPPSENIQYF. The CDR3 nucleotides are TGTGCCAGCTCACCACCGTCGGAGAACATTCAGTACTTC.

This chain connects TRBV9 to TRBJ2-7; the D is unclear. V was cut by 2 bases and J by 0 bases, with 12 bases left in between. CDR1 and CDR2 from the germline V gene are SGDLS and YYNGEE. This CDR3 spans 15 amino acids. The CDR3 loop is CASSVGRAVSYEQYF. The CDR3 nucleotides read TGTGCCAGCAGCGTCGGTCGGGCTGTCTCCTACGAGCAGTACTTC. Complete variable domain (other parts from reference TRBV9 and TRBJ2-7): DSGVTQTPKHLITATGQRVTLRCSPRSGDLSVYWYQQSLDQGLQFLIQYYNGEERAKGNILERFSAQQFPDLHSELNLSSLELGDSALYFCASSVGRAVSYEQYFGPGTRLTVT.

This clonotype is a singleton in its sample. The germline gene is not matched at one end of the junction; a read error may be the cause. The chain uses TRBV4-1 and TRBJ2-4, with TRBD2 matching 10 bases. The end of the DNA aligns better with TRBJ2-7, so the J call may be wrong. This CDR3 region has 15 residues. CDR1 and CDR2 (germline): MGHRA, YSYEKL. The CDR3 loop is CANSQVRLAGDEQYF. DNA for the CDR3: TGCGCCAACAGCCAAGTTCGGCTAGCGGGAGACGAGCAGTACTTC.

The chain joins TRBV7-8 to TRBJ2-7; D is unresolved. CDR3 length equals 14 residues. Trimming stripped 8 bases from V and 1 base from J, with 15 bases between. Per germline, CDR1 SGHVS and CDR2 FQNEAQ. The CDR3 region has the DNA TGTGCCAGCTCCACTTATCGTGGGTCCTACGAGCAGTACTTC. Translation gives CASSTYRGSYEQYF.

The V and J genes are TRBV12-3 or TRBV12-4 and TRBJ2-1; the match to TRBD2 covers 7 bases. V trimming: 6 bases; J trimming: 8 bases; junction bases outside the gene matches: 7. This CDR3 has 13 amino acids. The DNA for the CDR3 is TGTGCCAGCAGAGTGGGGGGAGGGGATGAGCAGTTCTTC. Amino acid sequence: CASRVGGGDEQFF.

The chain joins TRBV28 to TRBJ2-3, with TRBD1 matching over 8 bases. Trimming at V came to 8 bases and at J to 3 bases, leaving 10 bases not matched to a gene. Germline CDR1 reads MDHEN; CDR2 reads SYDVKM. CDR3 length: 15 residues. The CDR3 spells CASGLTGANTDTQYF. The CDR3 DNA sequence: TGTGCCAGCGGCCTGACAGGGGCCAATACAGATACGCAGTATTTT. The full variable domain, rest sourced from reference TRBV28 and TRBJ2-3, is DVKVTQSSRYLVKRTGEKVFLECVQDMDHENMFWYRQDPGLGLRLIYFSYDVKMKEKGDIPEGYSVSREKKERFSLILESASTNQTSMYLCASGLTGANTDTQYFGPGTRLTVL.

This clonotype was seen more than once but under ten times. The V call is TRBV21-1, the J call TRBJ1-1; the table's D call, TRBD1, was not checked against the DNA. TRBV21-1 is designated a pseudogene. This CDR3 has 14 amino acids. The CDR3: CATTARGMNTEAFF. The CDR3 coding sequence is TGTGCCACCACGGCCAGGGGCATGAACACTGAAGCTTTCTTT.

The gene calls are TRBV7-9 and TRBJ2-7; unclear D gene. CDR1 and CDR2 (germline): SEHNR, FQNEAQ (reference sequence). V lost 5 bases and J 6 bases, leaving 14 bases between the germline ends. The CDR3 is made up of 13 amino acids. The CDR3 nucleotides read TGTGCCAGCAGCCGGCTAGGCGCTGGCGAGCAGTACTTC. This translates into CASSRLGAGEQYF.

This clonotype showed up just once. The CDR3 region is CASSDPTSSYEQYF. Here the CDR3 DNA reads TGTGCCAGCAGCGACCCGACTAGCTCCTACGAGCAGTACTTC. The V and J genes are TRBV5-4 and TRBJ2-7, with D maybe TRBD2 (6 bases). Between the trimmed V and J ends, which lost 4 bases and 0 bases, there was a span of 11 bases. Germline V gene data show CDR1 as SGHNT and CDR2 as YYREEE (reference sequence). The CDR3 totals 14 residues.

This clonotype was seen only a few times. The rearrangement links TRBV20-1 to TRBJ2-7; TRBD2 is a possible D gene (5 bases). The ends were cut back, 4 bases at V and 6 bases at J, with 13 bases in the middle. Germline V gives CDR1 DFQATT, CDR2 SNEGSKA (reference sequence). CDR3 length equals 12 residues. The CDR3 here is CSAIATPGEQYF. DNA for the CDR3: TGCAGTGCTATAGCGACGCCGGGCGAGCAGTACTTC.

V gene TRBV6-6 combines with J gene TRBJ2-1; tentative D call: TRBD2 (6 bases). The end of the DNA fits TRBJ2-7 better, so the J call may be wrong. Germline CDR1 and CDR2: MNHNY and SVGAGI (reference sequence). The CDR3 length is 16 residues. The CDR3 protein is CASSYGGTFSYNEQYF. CDR3 bases: TGTGCCAGCAGTTACGGCGGGACGTTCTCCTACAATGAGCAGTACTTC.

This chain uses TRBV24-1 with TRBJ2-5; 7 positions match TRBD2. V was clipped by 2 bases and J by 6 bases; unmatched bases: 11. In germline, CDR1 is KGHDR, CDR2 SFDVKD. The CDR3 has 16 residues. The CDR3 DNA reads as TGTGCCACCAGTGATTCCAGCCGGGGGAGGGGAAAGACCCAGTACTTC. Translation gives CATSDSSRGRGKTQYF.

This clonotype has just a few counts. This sequence joins TRBV4-2 and TRBJ1-2; D is uncertain. Per the germline V gene, CDR1 is LGHNA and CDR2 is YNFKEQ. There are 13 residues in the CDR3. The V gene lost 1 base and the J gene lost 6 bases, with 9 bases spanning the gap. CDR3 loop: CASSQVQADGYTF. Here the CDR3 DNA reads TGTGCCAGCAGCCAAGTACAAGCAGATGGCTACACCTTC.

This clonotype has a handful of counts. This chain joins TRBV28 and TRBJ2-7, with TRBD2 matching over 7 bases. The CDR3 length is 16 residues. J gave up 3 bases and V 3 bases, and 11 bases lay outside the gene matches. Germline values: CDR1 MDHEN, CDR2 SYDVKM. The CDR3 region is CASSLAAGTGLYEQYF. Here the CDR3 DNA reads TGTGCCAGCAGTTTGGCAGCGGGAACGGGGCTCTACGAGCAGTACTTC.

The rearrangement joins TRBV5-1 to TRBJ2-3; the D gene is possibly TRBD1 (6 bases). V was clipped by 1 base and J by 5 bases, with 11 bases between them. Germline CDR1 reads SGHRS; CDR2 reads YFSETQ. CDR3 length equals 14 residues. DNA for the CDR3: TGCGCCAGCAGCTTGTTGCAGGGACAAGATACGCAGTATTTT. Translating gives CASSLLQGQDTQYF. The full variable domain, in which reference TRBV5-1 and TRBJ2-3 provide the parts outside the CDR3, is KAGVTQTPRYLIKTRGQQVTLSCSPISGHRSVSWYQQTPGQGLQFLFEYFSETQRNKGNFPGRFSGRQFSNSRSEMNVSTLELGDSALYLCASSLLQGQDTQYFGPGTRLTVL.

This clonotype was recorded a few times. The chain employs TRBV12-3 or TRBV12-4 and TRBJ1-2; TRBD1 might be the D (6 bases). V lost 7 bases to trimming and J lost 8 bases, with 17 bases between them. This CDR3 spans 13 amino acids. The CDR3 DNA reads as TGTGCCAGCACCTTGAAGGGGGGACGGGGCTACACCTTC. This codes for CASTLKGGRGYTF.

Regarding this clonotype: One end of the junction fails to match germline, which may point to a read error. This chain uses TRBV11-3 with TRBJ2-1; D uncertain. CDR1 and CDR2 from the germline V gene are SGHNT and YENEEA. The CDR3 consists of 13 residues. The CDR3 is CASSVDPSRRQFF. The CDR3 DNA follows: TGTGCCAGCAGCGTAGATCCTTCACGTCGGCAGTTCTTC.

V gene TRBV2 combines with J gene TRBJ2-6, with 11 bases lining up with TRBD1. After removal of 4 bases from V and 2 bases from J, the junction contained 10 bases not matched to a gene. The CDR3 length is 19 residues. Germline V gives CDR1 SNHLY, CDR2 FYNNEI. As DNA, the CDR3 is TGTGCCAGCAGTGGCCTCTGGACAGGGGGCCTCGCTGGGGCCAACGTCCTGACTTTC. It is translated as CASSGLWTGGLAGANVLTF.

V is TRBV29-1 and J is TRBJ2-7; D assignment may be TRBD1 or TRBD2 (5 bases each). Germline CDR1 reads SQVTM; CDR2 reads ANQGSEA. There are 14 residues in the CDR3. Trimming removed 0 bases at V and 2 bases at J, with 11 bases between. As DNA, the CDR3 is TGCAGCGTTGAAGACGGGGCGGCGACCTACGAGCAGTACTTC. Its translation is CSVEDGAATYEQYF.

This clonotype was seen only a few times. This CDR3 reads CAISAVERETQYF. The CDR3 nucleotides read TGTGCCATCAGTGCGGTGGAGAGGGAGACCCAGTACTTC. V usage is TRBV10-3 and J usage is TRBJ2-5, with D unclear. V was cut by 4 bases and J by 5 bases, with 11 bases left in between. CDR1 is ENHRY, CDR2 SYGVKD, per germline. This CDR3 is 13 amino acids long.